This TCR beta chain is drawn from a study of a mutant IDH1 vaccine in newly diagnosed glioma. Study at large: Investigators started vaccination 4-6 weeks after radiotherapy alone, or with temozolomide cycles.

Time point here: week 5, during vaccination. With topical imiquimod, each dose of the vaccine consisted of 300 ug of mutant IDH1 20-mer peptide. Each astrocytoma in the donors was new, WHO grade 3 or 4, IDH1-mutant and ATRX-lost. Sequencing used immunoSEQ multiplex PCR; TCRdb keeps in-frame clones, though not all of them. The sample has around 58,000 clones, about 80% seen once. V was pared by 4 bases and J by 6 bases, with 12 bases of the junction left unmatched. This CDR3 spans 16 amino acids. The V gene's germline CDR1 is LGHNA and CDR2 YNFKEQ. Comments on this clone: Antigen: not known.

V and J are TRBV4-2 and TRBJ1-5, with 7 bases matching TRBD1. The specimen was PBMCs, collected from a glioma patient whose treatment included an IDH1 peptide vaccine. This TCR was sampled from a man aged 25 to 40 with glioma. The CDR3 region is CASSRGEGALSQPQHF. In nucleotides, the CDR3 is TGTGCCAGCAGCCGCGGGGAGGGGGCGTTGAGTCAGCCCCAGCATTTT.